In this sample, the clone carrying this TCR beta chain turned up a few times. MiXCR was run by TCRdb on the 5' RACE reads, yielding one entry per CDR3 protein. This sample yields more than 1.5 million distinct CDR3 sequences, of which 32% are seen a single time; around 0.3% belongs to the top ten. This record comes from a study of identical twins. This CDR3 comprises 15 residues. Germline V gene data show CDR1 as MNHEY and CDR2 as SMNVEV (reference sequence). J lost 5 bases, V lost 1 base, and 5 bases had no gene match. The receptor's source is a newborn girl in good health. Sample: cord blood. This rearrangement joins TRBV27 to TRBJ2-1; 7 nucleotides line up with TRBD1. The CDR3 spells CASSLLGQSHNEQFF. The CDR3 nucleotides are TGTGCCAGCAGTTTATTGGGACAGAGCCACAATGAGCAGTTCTTC.